The table lists the clone carrying this T cell receptor (beta chain) with a few counts. The antigen remains unidentified. TCRdb re-called the 5' RACE reads with MiXCR, one entry per CDR3 protein. The sample comprises a few hundred thousand distinct CDR3 sequences, 12% of which are singletons, and 6.8% rests with the top ten. Trimming pared 7 bases from V and 8 bases from J, leaving 9 bases between. CDR1 LGHNT and CDR2 FRNRAP come from the germline V gene. There are 11 residues in the CDR3. The data originate from a study of CD8 T cells in ankylosing spondylitis. Whole-study findings and limits: Characteristic, it appeared, of ankylosing spondylitis blood was a TCR beta motif of about eight highly homologous variants.

V gene TRBV12-5 combines with J gene TRBJ2-1, with D uncertain. Sequenced input: blood, either unsorted or a sorted T cell fraction (not recorded which). The TCR originated in a male donor with ankylosing spondylitis. CDR3 in amino acids: CASAPGHEQFF. CDR3 in DNA: TGTGCTAGTGCCCCCGGGCATGAGCAGTTCTTC. Combining the CDR3 with reference TRBV12-5 and TRBJ2-1 gives the whole variable domain DARVTQTPRHKVTEMGQEVTMRCQPILGHNTVFWYRQTMMQGLELLAYFRNRAPLDDSGMPKDRFSAEMPDATLATLKIQPSEPRDSAVYFCASAPGHEQFFGPGTRLTVL.